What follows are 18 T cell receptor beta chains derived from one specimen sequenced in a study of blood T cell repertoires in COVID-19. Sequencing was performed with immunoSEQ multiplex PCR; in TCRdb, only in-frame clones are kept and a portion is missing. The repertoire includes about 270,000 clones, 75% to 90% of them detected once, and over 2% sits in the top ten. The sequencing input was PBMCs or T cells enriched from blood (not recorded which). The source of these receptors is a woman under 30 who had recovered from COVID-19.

The CDR3 sequence: CASSWDRDSGEQYF. Here the CDR3 DNA reads TGTGCCAGCAGCTGGGACAGGGATTCGGGGGAGCAGTACTTC. This chain connects TRBV5-6 to TRBJ2-7, with 9 bases matching TRBD1. CDR1 SGHDT and CDR2 YYEEEE come from the germline V gene. The V segment lost 3 bases and the J segment 7 bases; nucleotides outside the gene matches: 8. This CDR3 has 14 amino acids.

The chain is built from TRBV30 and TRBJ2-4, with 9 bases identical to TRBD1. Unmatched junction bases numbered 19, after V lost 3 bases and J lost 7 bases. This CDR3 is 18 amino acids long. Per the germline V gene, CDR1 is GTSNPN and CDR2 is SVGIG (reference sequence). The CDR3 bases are TGTGCCTGGAGCGCCAAATCAACGATGGGACAGGGAAGGAACATTCAGTACTTC. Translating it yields CAWSAKSTMGQGRNIQYF.

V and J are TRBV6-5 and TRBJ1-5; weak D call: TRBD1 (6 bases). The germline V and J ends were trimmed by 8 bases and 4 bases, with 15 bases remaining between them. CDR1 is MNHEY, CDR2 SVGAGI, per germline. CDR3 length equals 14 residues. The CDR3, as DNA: TGTGCCAGCTCTGCGGACAGCGAGAATCAGCCCCAGCATTTT. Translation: CASSADSENQPQHF.

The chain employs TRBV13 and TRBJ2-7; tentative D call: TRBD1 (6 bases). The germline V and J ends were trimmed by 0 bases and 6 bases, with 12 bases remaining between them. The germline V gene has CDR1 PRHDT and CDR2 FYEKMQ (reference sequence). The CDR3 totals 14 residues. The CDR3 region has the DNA TGTGCCAGCAGCTTAGGCCTGGGGGCGAGCGAGCAGTACTTC. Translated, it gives CASSLGLGASEQYF.

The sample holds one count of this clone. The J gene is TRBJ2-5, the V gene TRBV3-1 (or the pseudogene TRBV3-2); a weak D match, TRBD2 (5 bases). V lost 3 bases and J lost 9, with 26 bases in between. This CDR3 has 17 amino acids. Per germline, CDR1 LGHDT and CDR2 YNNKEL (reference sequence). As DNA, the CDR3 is TGTGCCAGCAGCCACCAAACGGTCGGACTCTACATTGGGGCCCAGTACTTC. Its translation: CASSHQTVGLYIGAQYF.

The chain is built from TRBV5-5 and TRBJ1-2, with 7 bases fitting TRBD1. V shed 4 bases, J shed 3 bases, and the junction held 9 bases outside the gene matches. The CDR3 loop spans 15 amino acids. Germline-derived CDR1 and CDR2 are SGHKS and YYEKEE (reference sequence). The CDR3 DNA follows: TGTGCCAGCAGCGGAAGACAGGGCGCGGACTATGGCTACACCTTC. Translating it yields CASSGRQGADYGYTF.

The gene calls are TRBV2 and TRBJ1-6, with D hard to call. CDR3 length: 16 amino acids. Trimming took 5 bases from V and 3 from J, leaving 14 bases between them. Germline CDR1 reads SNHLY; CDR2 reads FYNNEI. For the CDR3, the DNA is TGTGCCAGCAGTCCCGGGAACCCCAACTATAATTCACCCCTCCACTTT. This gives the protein CASSPGNPNYNSPLHF.

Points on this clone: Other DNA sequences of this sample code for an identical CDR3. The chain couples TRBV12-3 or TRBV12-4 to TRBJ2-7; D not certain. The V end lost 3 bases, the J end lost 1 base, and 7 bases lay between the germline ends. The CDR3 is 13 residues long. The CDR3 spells CASSFGGSYEQYF. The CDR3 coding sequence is TGTGCCAGCAGTTTCGGTGGTTCCTACGAGCAGTACTTC.

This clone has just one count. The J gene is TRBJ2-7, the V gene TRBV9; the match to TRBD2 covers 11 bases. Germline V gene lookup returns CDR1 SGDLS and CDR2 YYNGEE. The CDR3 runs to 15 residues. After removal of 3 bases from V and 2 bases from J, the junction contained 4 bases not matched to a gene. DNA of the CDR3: TGTGCCAGCAGCGCCGGGACTAGCGGTACCTACGAGCAGTACTTC. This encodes CASSAGTSGTYEQYF.

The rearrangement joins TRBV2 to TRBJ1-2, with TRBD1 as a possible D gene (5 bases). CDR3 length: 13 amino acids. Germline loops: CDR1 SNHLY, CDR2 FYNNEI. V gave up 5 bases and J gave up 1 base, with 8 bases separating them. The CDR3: CASSYQGNYGYTF. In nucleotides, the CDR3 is TGTGCCAGCAGTTACCAGGGTAACTATGGCTACACCTTC.

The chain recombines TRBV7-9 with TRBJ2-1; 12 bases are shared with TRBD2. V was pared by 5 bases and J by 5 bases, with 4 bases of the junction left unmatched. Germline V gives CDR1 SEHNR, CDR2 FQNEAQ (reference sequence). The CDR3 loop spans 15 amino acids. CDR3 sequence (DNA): TGTGCCAGCAGCATACTAGCGGGGGGCCACAATGAGCAGTTCTTC. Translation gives CASSILAGGHNEQFF.

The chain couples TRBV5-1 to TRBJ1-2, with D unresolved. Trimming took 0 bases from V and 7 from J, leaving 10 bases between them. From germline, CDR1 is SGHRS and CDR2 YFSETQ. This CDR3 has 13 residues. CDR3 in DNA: TGCGCCAGCAGCTTGGCGGCGGAGGGTGGCTACACCTTC. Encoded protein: CASSLAAEGGYTF.

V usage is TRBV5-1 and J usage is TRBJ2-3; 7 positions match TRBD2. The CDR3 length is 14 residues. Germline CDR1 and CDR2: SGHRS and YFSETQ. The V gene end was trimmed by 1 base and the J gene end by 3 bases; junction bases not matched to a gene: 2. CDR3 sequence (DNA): TGCGCCAGCAGCTTGCAAGCGGGGACAGATACGCAGTATTTT. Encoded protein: CASSLQAGTDTQYF.

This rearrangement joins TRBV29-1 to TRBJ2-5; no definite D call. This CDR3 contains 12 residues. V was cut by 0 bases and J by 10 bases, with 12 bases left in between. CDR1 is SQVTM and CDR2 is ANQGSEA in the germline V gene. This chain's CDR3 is CSVEERAPLQYF. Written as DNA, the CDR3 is TGCAGCGTTGAAGAACGAGCACCACTCCAGTACTTC. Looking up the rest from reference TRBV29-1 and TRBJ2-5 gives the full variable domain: SAVISQKPSRDICQRGTSLTIQCQVDSQVTMMFWYRQQPGQSLTLIATANQGSEATYESGFVIDKFPISRPNLTFSTLTVSNMSPEDSSIYLCSVEERAPLQYFGPGTRLLVL.

CDR3 protein: CASSEGGPNEKLFF. Here the CDR3 DNA reads TGTGCCAGCAGTGAGGGGGGACCTAATGAAAAACTGTTTTTT. The V call is TRBV2, the J call TRBJ1-4; the D gene is possibly TRBD1 (5 bases). This CDR3 region has 14 residues. V was shortened by 3 bases and J by 3 bases, with 8 bases between the two germline ends. Germline CDR1 and CDR2: SNHLY and FYNNEI. The complete variable domain, with remaining parts taken from reference TRBV2 and TRBJ1-4, reads EPEVTQTPSHQVTQMGQEVILRCVPISNHLYFYWYRQILGQKVEFLVSFYNNEISEKSEIFDDQFSVERPDGSNFTLKIRSTKLEDSAMYFCASSEGGPNEKLFFGSGTQLSVL.

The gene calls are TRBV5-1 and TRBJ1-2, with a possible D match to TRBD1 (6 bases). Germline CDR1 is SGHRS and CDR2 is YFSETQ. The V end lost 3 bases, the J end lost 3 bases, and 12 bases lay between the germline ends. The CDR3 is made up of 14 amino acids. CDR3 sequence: CASSSGVTYYGYTF. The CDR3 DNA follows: TGCGCCAGCAGCTCAGGGGTCACTTACTATGGCTACACCTTC. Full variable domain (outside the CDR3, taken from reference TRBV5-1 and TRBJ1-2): KAGVTQTPRYLIKTRGQQVTLSCSPISGHRSVSWYQQTPGQGLQFLFEYFSETQRNKGNFPGRFSGRQFSNSRSEMNVSTLELGDSALYLCASSSGVTYYGYTFGSGTRLTVV.

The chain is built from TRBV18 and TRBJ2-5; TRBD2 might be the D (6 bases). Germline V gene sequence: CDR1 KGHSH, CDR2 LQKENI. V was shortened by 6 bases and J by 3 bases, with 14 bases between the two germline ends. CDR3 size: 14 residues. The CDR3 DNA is TGTGCCAGCTCTCCCGCCGGGACTGAAGAGACCCAGTACTTC. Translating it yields CASSPAGTEETQYF.

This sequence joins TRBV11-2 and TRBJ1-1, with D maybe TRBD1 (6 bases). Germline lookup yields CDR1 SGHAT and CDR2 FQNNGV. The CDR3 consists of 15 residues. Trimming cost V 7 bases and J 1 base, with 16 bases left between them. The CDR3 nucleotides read TGTGCCAGCACCACCGTTGGGGGCGCGAACACTGAAGCTTTCTTT. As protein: CASTTVGGANTEAFF.